These 29 T cell receptor beta chains originate from one sample sequenced in a study of T cells in Graves' hyperthyroidism and ophthalmopathy. Amplified regions were TCR beta CDR3 sequences from RNA transcripts. Using the HTBI primer set, a first-round RT-PCR was run on the TCR CDR3. MiXCR, run by TCRdb on the multiplex PCR reads, gives a single entry per CDR3 protein. The profile shows around 600,000 distinct CDR3 sequences, roughly 15% of them singletons. The sequenced sample consisted of blood. The source of these receptors is a woman aged 50 to 60 with Graves' ophthalmopathy.

The chain carries TRBV7-3 and TRBJ2-1; TRBD1 might be the D (5 bases). The CDR3 consists of 17 residues. With 3 bases removed from V and 3 bases from J, the gap between germline ends came to 18 bases. CDR1 and CDR2 (germline): SGHTA, FQGTGA. CDR3 sequence (DNA): TGTGCCAGCAGCTTCAGGTCAAGGGGAACGGTCTACAATGAGCAGTTCTTC. This encodes CASSFRSRGTVYNEQFF. Looking up the rest from reference TRBV7-3 and TRBJ2-1 gives the full variable domain: GAGVSQTPSNKVTEKGKYVELRCDPISGHTALYWYRQSLGQGPEFLIYFQGTGAADDSGLPNDRFFAVRPEGSVSTLKIQRTERGDSAVYLCASSFRSRGTVYNEQFFGPGTRLTVL.

As for this clonotype: A much more abundant neighbour one base away suggests this may be a read error. The gene calls are TRBV6-1 and TRBJ1-1, with 8 bases identical to TRBD1. Unmatched junction bases numbered 15, after V lost 8 bases and J lost 7 bases. The CDR3 is made up of 15 amino acids. Germline CDR1 is MNHNS and CDR2 is SASEGT. The CDR3 loop is CASGAQGTGGVEAFF. The CDR3 DNA follows: TGTGCCAGCGGTGCCCAAGGGACAGGAGGCGTTGAAGCTTTCTTT.

Regarding this clonotype: A much larger clone lies a single base off, so this may be a read error. The chain recombines TRBV28 with TRBJ1-1, with D possibly TRBD1 on 5 matching bases. V was pared by 7 bases and J by 4 bases, with 16 bases between. This CDR3 contains 14 residues. Per the germline V gene, CDR1 is MDHEN and CDR2 is SYDVKM. The CDR3 DNA reads TGTGCCAGCACCGCGGGTGGGGGAACCACTGAAGCTTTCTTT. Its protein product is CASTAGGGTTEAFF.

The chain carries TRBV11-2 and TRBJ2-2, with 8 positions matching TRBD1. Trimming cost V 6 bases and J 3 bases; bases outside gene matches: 6. The germline gives CDR1 SGHAT, CDR2 FQNNGV. CDR3 length equals 15 residues. CDR3 DNA: TGTGCCAGCAGGTCGGACAGGGCATACACCGGGGAGCTGTTTTTT. It yields the protein CASRSDRAYTGELFF.

This clonotype was found many times. This chain connects TRBV28 to TRBJ2-7; 11 bases map to TRBD2. This CDR3 has 15 amino acids. The ends lost 6 bases at V and 2 bases at J; junction bases unmatched: 6. Germline-derived CDR1 and CDR2 are MDHEN and SYDVKM. The CDR3 DNA is TGTGCCAGCAGAGTAGCGGGAGGGCCGGCCTACGAGCAGTACTTC. Residues: CASRVAGGPAYEQYF.

This clonotype showed up many times. The rearrangement joins TRBV7-8 to TRBJ2-7; unclear D gene. The V end lost 4 bases, the J end lost 2 bases, and 18 bases lay between the germline ends. Per the germline V gene, CDR1 is SGHVS and CDR2 is FQNEAQ. The CDR3 is made up of 16 amino acids. This CDR3 reads CASSSKTRTGTYEQYF. The CDR3 DNA sequence: TGTGCCAGCAGCTCCAAGACTCGAACTGGAACCTACGAGCAGTACTTC.

This clonotype was observed at least ten times. The V gene is TRBV20-1, the J gene TRBJ2-2; the match to TRBD1 covers 9 bases. Trimming took 4 bases from V and 7 from J; bases not matched to a gene: 4. There are 13 residues in the CDR3. Germline assignment: CDR1 DFQATT and CDR2 SNEGSKA (reference sequence). The DNA of the CDR3 is TGCAGTGCTAACGGACAGGGGTACGGGGAGCTGTTTTTT. It yields the protein CSANGQGYGELFF.

This clonotype was detected many times. The chain joins TRBV18 to TRBJ2-7, with 7 positions matching TRBD2. Germline CDR1 KGHSH, CDR2 LQKENI. Trimming removed 4 bases from V and 3 bases from J; junction bases left unmatched: 15. The CDR3 spans 17 residues. Written as DNA, the CDR3 is TGTGCCAGCTCACAACAGCCCCTTGGCGGGAGAGTCTACGAGCAGTACTTC. Translated: CASSQQPLGGRVYEQYF. Combining the CDR3 with reference TRBV18 and TRBJ2-7 gives the whole variable domain NAGVMQNPRHLVRRRGQEARLRCSPMKGHSHVYWYRQLPEEGLKFMVYLQKENIIDESGMPKERFSAEFPKEGPSILRIQQVVRGDSAAYFCASSQQPLGGRVYEQYFGPGTRLTVT.

Many counts were recorded for this clonotype. The chain recombines TRBV28 with TRBJ2-2; D possibly corresponds to TRBD2 (5 bases). CDR3 length: 19 amino acids. Germline V gene data show CDR1 as MDHEN and CDR2 as SYDVKM. Trimming stripped 6 bases from V and 3 bases from J, with 26 bases between. CDR3 in amino acids: CASSVPAGLGDEHTGELFF. In nucleotides, the CDR3 is TGTGCCAGCAGCGTCCCCGCGGGCCTCGGAGACGAGCACACCGGGGAGCTGTTTTTT. Combining the CDR3 with reference TRBV28 and TRBJ2-2 gives the whole variable domain DVKVTQSSRYLVKRTGEKVFLECVQDMDHENMFWYRQDPGLGLRLIYFSYDVKMKEKGDIPEGYSVSREKKERFSLILESASTNQTSMYLCASSVPAGLGDEHTGELFFGEGSRLTVL.

The table lists this clonotype with many counts. CDR3 region: CASSPAVFGRGGYEQYF. The CDR3 nucleotides read TGTGCCAGCAGCCCGGCGGTTTTTGGTCGCGGGGGCTACGAGCAGTACTTC. This chain links TRBV7-2 with TRBJ2-7; TRBD2 matches at 7 bases. This CDR3 contains 17 residues. CDR1 SGHTA and CDR2 FQGNSA come from the germline V gene. After removal of 5 bases from V and 3 bases from J, the junction contained 16 bases not matched to a gene.

This clonotype appeared a few times. One end of the junction does not line up with germline, which may come from a read error. This chain uses TRBV4-1 with TRBJ2-7, with D perhaps TRBD1 or TRBD2 (5 bases each). This CDR3 contains 15 residues. From germline, CDR1 is MGHRA and CDR2 YSYEKL. CDR3 region: CASNQDWGPWVEQYF. DNA for the CDR3: TGCGCCAGCAACCAAGATTGGGGACCTTGGGTTGAGCAGTACTTC.

This clonotype was observed at least ten times. This sequence joins TRBV20-1 and TRBJ2-3; D is possibly TRBD1 (5 bases). The CDR3 has 15 residues. The germline V gene has CDR1 DFQATT and CDR2 SNEGSKA (reference sequence). V lost 2 bases and J 2 bases, leaving 14 bases between the germline ends. The CDR3 here is CSARSWKGITDTQYF. For the CDR3, the DNA is TGCAGTGCTAGATCATGGAAGGGGATCACAGATACGCAGTATTTT.

This clonotype was detected many times. The chain carries TRBV20-1 and TRBJ2-7, with D unresolved. V was clipped by 3 bases and J by 3 bases, with 21 bases between them. CDR3 length equals 16 residues. Germline V gene data show CDR1 as DFQATT and CDR2 as SNEGSKA (reference sequence). Here the CDR3 reads CSASRATERGIYEQYF. DNA for the CDR3: TGCAGTGCTAGCCGTGCTACAGAGAGAGGAATCTACGAGCAGTACTTC.

This clonotype was seen many times. The rearrangement uses TRBV7-2 and TRBJ1-1, with TRBD1 as a possible D gene (5 bases). Deletions cut 8 bases from V and 7 bases from J, with 17 bases between. This CDR3 is 13 amino acids long. The germline V gene encodes CDR1 SGHTA and CDR2 FQGNSA. The CDR3, as DNA: TGTGCCAGCCGTACCTCTTACGGGGGTGAAGCTTTCTTT. This codes for CASRTSYGGEAFF. Full variable domain (rest looked up from reference TRBV7-2 and TRBJ1-1): GAGVSQSPSNKVTEKGKDVELRCDPISGHTALYWYRQSLGQGLEFLIYFQGNSAPDKSGLPSDRFSAERTGGSVSTLTIQRTQQEDSAVYLCASRTSYGGEAFFGQGTRLTVV.

Notes on this clonotype: This may be a read error, as it is one base from a much larger clone. The chain uses TRBV12-3 or TRBV12-4 and TRBJ1-5; 9 positions match TRBD1. The length of the CDR3 is 15 residues. The trim removed 5 bases at V and 6 bases at J, leaving 8 bases unmatched. The CDR3 sequence is CASSPGTGRSQPQHF. The DNA of the CDR3 is TGTGCCAGCAGTCCTGGGACAGGGCGGAGTCAGCCCCAGCATTTT.

This clonotype was detected ten times or more. This chain links TRBV6-5 with TRBJ2-6; possible D gene TRBD2, 6 bases. This CDR3 is built from 19 residues. Germline CDR1 MNHEY, CDR2 SVGAGI. Trimming cost V 0 bases and J 0 bases, with 15 bases left between them. CDR3: CASSYSGGVTPSGANVLTF. The DNA for the CDR3 is TGTGCCAGCAGTTACTCTGGAGGGGTTACCCCCTCTGGGGCCAACGTCCTGACTTTC.

This clonotype was picked up a small number of times. The CDR3 sequence is CAWSAPRTSLHTDTQYF. The DNA of the CDR3 is TGTGCCTGGAGTGCACCCCGGACTAGCCTCCACACAGATACGCAGTATTTT. The rearrangement joins TRBV30 to TRBJ2-3, with 8 bases that match TRBD2. This CDR3 is 17 amino acids long. Trimming took 1 base from V and 2 from J; bases not matched to a gene: 11. Germline loops: CDR1 GTSNPN, CDR2 SVGIG (reference sequence).

Ten or more counts support this clonotype. V and J are TRBV12-3 or TRBV12-4 and TRBJ2-5; D call uncertain. The length of the CDR3 is 14 residues. V was clipped by 3 bases and J by 2 bases, with 10 bases between them. CDR3 amino acids: CASSFSRVQETQYF. Written as DNA, the CDR3 is TGTGCCAGCAGTTTCTCGAGAGTACAAGAGACCCAGTACTTC.

This clonotype was recorded many times. The rearrangement links TRBV7-2 to TRBJ2-1; 8 bases map to TRBD2. The CDR3 contains 12 residues. Looked up from germline, CDR1 is SGHTA and CDR2 is FQGNSA. J was trimmed by 13 bases and V by 4 bases; bases with no gene match: 6. DNA for the CDR3: TGTGCCAGCAGCTACGCCGGGGGGGTACAGTTCTTC. It specifies CASSYAGGVQFF.

V usage is TRBV12-3 or TRBV12-4 and J usage is TRBJ2-1, with no clear D. V lost 6 bases to trimming and J lost 0 bases, with 9 bases between them. The length of the CDR3 is 14 residues. Written as DNA, the CDR3 is TGTGCCAGCAGGAACTTTCGCTCCTACAATGAGCAGTTCTTC. Its protein is CASRNFRSYNEQFF.

This clonotype showed up many times. This chain links TRBV7-9 with TRBJ2-1, with 7 bases fitting TRBD1. This CDR3 has 17 amino acids. The germline gives CDR1 SEHNR, CDR2 FQNEAQ (reference sequence). The trim removed 3 bases at V and 2 bases at J, leaving 10 bases unmatched. In DNA form, the CDR3 reads TGTGCCAGCAGCTTCCGTCCGACGGGACAGACCTACAATGAGCAGTTCTTC. It specifies CASSFRPTGQTYNEQFF.

As to this clonotype: This may be a read error: a much more frequent sequence differs by one nucleotide. The chain combines TRBV24-1 with TRBJ1-1, with TRBD1 as a possible D gene (5 bases). The CDR3 covers 14 residues. Germline values: CDR1 KGHDR, CDR2 SFDVKD. For the CDR3, the DNA is TGTGTCACCAGTGCCCAAGGACAGAACACTGAAGCTTTCTTT. It translates to CVTSAQGQNTEAFF.

The rearrangement uses TRBV10-3 and TRBJ2-1; 13 bases fit TRBD2. Germline V CDR1 and CDR2: ENHRY, SYGVKD. There are 17 residues in the CDR3. V trimming: 5 bases; J trimming: 7 bases; junction bases outside the gene matches: 11. In DNA form, the CDR3 reads TGTGCCATCAGTCGCCCACTAGCGGGAGGGCCGGGTAATGAGCAGTTCTTC. As protein: CAISRPLAGGPGNEQFF.

This clonotype was seen at least ten times. The chain couples TRBV7-9 to TRBJ2-1; either TRBD1 or TRBD2 may supply D (7 bases each). Germline values: CDR1 SEHNR, CDR2 FQNEAQ (reference sequence). V shed 4 bases and J shed 0 bases, with 16 bases lying between them. The CDR3 length is 17 residues. The CDR3 DNA sequence: TGTGCCAGCAGCTATATAACAGGGGAGGGCTCCTACAATGAGCAGTTCTTC. Its translation is CASSYITGEGSYNEQFF.

The CDR3 sequence: CASSSTSGRAFEEQFF. The CDR3 DNA reads as TGTGCCAGCAGTTCAACCAGCGGGAGGGCCTTTGAGGAGCAGTTCTTC. This chain connects TRBV12-3 or TRBV12-4 to TRBJ2-1; 10 bases fit TRBD2. The V gene end was trimmed by 4 bases and the J gene end by 10 bases; junction bases not matched to a gene: 13. The CDR3 has 16 residues.

This clonotype was recorded at least ten times. This sequence joins TRBV7-9 and TRBJ2-3; possible D gene TRBD1, 6 bases. V was pared by 5 bases and J by 4 bases, with 19 bases between. The germline gives CDR1 SEHNR, CDR2 FQNEAQ (reference sequence). The CDR3 is made up of 16 amino acids. The DNA of the CDR3 is TGTGCCAGCAGCCCCCACACAGGGTCTTTGGCAGATACGCAGTATTTT. Translating it yields CASSPHTGSLADTQYF.

The V gene is TRBV2, the J gene TRBJ2-7; D perhaps matches TRBD1 (6 bases). The CDR3 length is 16 residues. Germline CDR1 SNHLY, CDR2 FYNNEI. The germline V and J ends were trimmed by 2 bases and 2 bases, with 16 bases remaining between them. This chain's CDR3 is CASSEFGVEGAYEQYF. The CDR3 DNA sequence: TGTGCCAGCAGTGAATTCGGGGTAGAGGGGGCCTACGAGCAGTACTTC. Looking up the rest from reference TRBV2 and TRBJ2-7 gives the full variable domain: EPEVTQTPSHQVTQMGQEVILRCVPISNHLYFYWYRQILGQKVEFLVSFYNNEISEKSEIFDDQFSVERPDGSNFTLKIRSTKLEDSAMYFCASSEFGVEGAYEQYFGPGTRLTVT.

This clonotype was recorded many times. The chain links TRBV7-6 to TRBJ2-5; 7 bases agree with TRBD1. Germline CDR1 is SGHVS and CDR2 is FNYEAQ. Trimming removed 5 bases from V and 2 bases from J; junction bases left unmatched: 8. This CDR3 is built from 15 residues. CDR3 sequence: CASSPYRGQQETQYF. As DNA, the CDR3 is TGTGCCAGCAGCCCCTACAGGGGTCAACAAGAGACCCAGTACTTC. The full variable domain, rest sourced from reference TRBV7-6 and TRBJ2-5, is GAGVSQSPRYKVTKRGQDVALRCDPISGHVSLYWYRQALGQGPEFLTYFNYEAQQDKSGLPNDRFSAERPEGSISTLTIQRTEQRDSAMYRCASSPYRGQQETQYFGPGTRLLVL.

The V and J genes are TRBV7-9 and TRBJ2-5; unclear D gene. The CDR3 contains 14 residues. CDR1 is SEHNR, CDR2 FQNEAQ, per germline (reference sequence). V shed 3 bases and J shed 2 bases, with 10 bases lying between them. CDR3 loop: CASSFFGLQETQYF. In nucleotides, the CDR3 is TGTGCCAGCAGCTTCTTCGGTCTTCAAGAGACCCAGTACTTC. Looking up the rest from reference TRBV7-9 and TRBJ2-5 gives the full variable domain: DTGVSQNPRHKITKRGQNVTFRCDPISEHNRLYWYRQTLGQGPEFLTYFQNEAQLEKSRLLSDRFSAERPKGSFSTLEIQRTEQGDSAMYLCASSFFGLQETQYFGPGTRLLVL.